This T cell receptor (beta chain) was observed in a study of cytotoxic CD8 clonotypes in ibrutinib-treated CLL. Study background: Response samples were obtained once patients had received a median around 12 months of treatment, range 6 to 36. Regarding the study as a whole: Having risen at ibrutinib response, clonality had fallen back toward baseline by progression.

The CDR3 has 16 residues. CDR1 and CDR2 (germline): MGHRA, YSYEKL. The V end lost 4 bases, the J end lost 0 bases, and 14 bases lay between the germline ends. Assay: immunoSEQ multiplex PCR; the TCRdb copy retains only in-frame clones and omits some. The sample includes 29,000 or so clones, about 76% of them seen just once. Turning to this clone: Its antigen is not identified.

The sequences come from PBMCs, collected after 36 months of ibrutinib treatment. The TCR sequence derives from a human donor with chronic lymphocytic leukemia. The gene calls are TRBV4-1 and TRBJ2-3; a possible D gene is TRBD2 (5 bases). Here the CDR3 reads CASSPVGGFSTDTQYF. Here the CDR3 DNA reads TGCGCCAGCAGCCCCGTCGGCGGGTTCAGCACAGATACGCAGTATTTT.